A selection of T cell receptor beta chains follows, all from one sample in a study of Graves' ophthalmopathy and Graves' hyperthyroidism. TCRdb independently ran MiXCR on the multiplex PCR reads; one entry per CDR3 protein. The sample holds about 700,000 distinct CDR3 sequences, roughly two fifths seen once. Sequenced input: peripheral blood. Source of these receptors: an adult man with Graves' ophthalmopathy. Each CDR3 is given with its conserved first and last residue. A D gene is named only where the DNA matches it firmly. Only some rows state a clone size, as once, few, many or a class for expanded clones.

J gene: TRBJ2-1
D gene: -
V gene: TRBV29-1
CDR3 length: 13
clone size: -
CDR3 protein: CSVQGDPYNEQFF
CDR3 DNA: TGCAGCGTCCAGGGCGATCCCTACAATGAGCAGTTCTTC

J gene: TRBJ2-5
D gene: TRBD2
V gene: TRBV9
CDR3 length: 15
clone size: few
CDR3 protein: CASSMGLAGSETQYF
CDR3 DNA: TGTGCCAGCAGCATGGGACTAGCGGGATCAGAGACCCAGTACTTC

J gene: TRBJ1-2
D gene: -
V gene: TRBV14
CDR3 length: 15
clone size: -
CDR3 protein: CASSLNSRSNYGYTF
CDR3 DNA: TGTGCCAGCAGCCTCAATTCAAGGTCTAACTATGGCTACACCTTC

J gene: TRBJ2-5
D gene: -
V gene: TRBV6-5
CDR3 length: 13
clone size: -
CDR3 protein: CASRSGVRETQYF
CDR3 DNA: TGTGCCAGCAGGTCAGGGGTTCGCGAGACCCAGTACTTC

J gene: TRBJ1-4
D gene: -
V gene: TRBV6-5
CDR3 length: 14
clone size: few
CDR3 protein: CASRAGGGDEKLFF
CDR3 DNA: TGTGCCAGCAGAGCCGGGGGAGGAGATGAAAAACTGTTTTTT

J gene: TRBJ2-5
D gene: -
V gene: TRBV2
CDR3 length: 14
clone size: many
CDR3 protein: CASSEIGGTQTQYF
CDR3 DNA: TGTGCCAGCAGTGAAATCGGGGGCACGCAGACCCAGTACTTC

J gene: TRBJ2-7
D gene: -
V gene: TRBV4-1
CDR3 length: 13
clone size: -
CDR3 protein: CASSQVGLYEQYF
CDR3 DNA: TGCGCCAGCAGCCAAGTCGGACTGTACGAGCAGTACTTC

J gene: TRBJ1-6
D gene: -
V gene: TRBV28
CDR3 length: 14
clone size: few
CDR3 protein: CASVQEQGRSPLHF
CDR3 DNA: TGTGCCAGCGTCCAAGAGCAGGGACGGTCACCCCTCCACTTT

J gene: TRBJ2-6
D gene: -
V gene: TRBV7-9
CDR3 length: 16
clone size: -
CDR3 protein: CASSAGAYSGANLQTF
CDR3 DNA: TGTGCCAGCAGCGCCGGGGCATACTCTGGGGCCAACCTTCAGACTTTC

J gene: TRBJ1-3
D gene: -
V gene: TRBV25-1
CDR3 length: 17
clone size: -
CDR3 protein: CASSYLSAATSGNTIYF
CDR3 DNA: TGTGCCAGCAGTTACTTGTCCGCGGCGACCTCTGGAAACACCATATATTTT

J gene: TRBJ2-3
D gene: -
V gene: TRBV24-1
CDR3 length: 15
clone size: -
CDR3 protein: CATSDNWRFPDTQYF
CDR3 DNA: TGTGCCACCAGTGATAATTGGCGCTTCCCAGATACGCAGTATTTT

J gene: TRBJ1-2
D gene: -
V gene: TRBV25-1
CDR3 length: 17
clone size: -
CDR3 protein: CASSDSAGTAFDYGYTF
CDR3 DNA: TGTGCCAGCAGTGATAGTGCCGGGACCGCCTTTGACTATGGCTACACCTTC

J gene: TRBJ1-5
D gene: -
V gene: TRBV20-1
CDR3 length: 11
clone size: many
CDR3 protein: CSATQGRLSGF
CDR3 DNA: TGCAGTGCAACCCAGGGGCGCCTAAGCGGATTT

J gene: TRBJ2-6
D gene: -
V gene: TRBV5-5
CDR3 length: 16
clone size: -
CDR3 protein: CASSPLDSSGANVLTF
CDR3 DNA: TGTGCCAGCAGCCCCCTCGACAGTTCTGGGGCCAACGTCCTGACTTTC

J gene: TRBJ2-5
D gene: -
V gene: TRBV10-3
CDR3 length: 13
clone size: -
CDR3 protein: CAIAAASQETQYF
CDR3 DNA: TGTGCCATCGCGGCGGCTAGCCAAGAGACCCAGTACTTC

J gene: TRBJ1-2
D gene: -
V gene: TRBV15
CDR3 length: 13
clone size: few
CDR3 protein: CATSRGSNYGYTF
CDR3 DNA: TGTGCCACCAGCAGAGGGTCGAACTATGGCTACACCTTC

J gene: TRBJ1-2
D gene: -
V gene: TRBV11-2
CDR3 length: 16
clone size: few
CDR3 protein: CASSPAWAAGTNGYTF
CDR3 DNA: TGTGCCAGCAGCCCAGCGTGGGCGGCAGGGACTAATGGCTACACCTTC

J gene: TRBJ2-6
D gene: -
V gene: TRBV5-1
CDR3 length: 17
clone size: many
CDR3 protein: CASSSYGGGSGANVLTF
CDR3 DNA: TGCGCCAGCAGCTCTTACGGGGGCGGTTCTGGGGCCAACGTCCTGACTTTC

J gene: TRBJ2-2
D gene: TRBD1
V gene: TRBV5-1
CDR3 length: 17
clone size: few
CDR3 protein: CASSLAQGAALTGELFF
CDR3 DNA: TGCGCCAGCAGCTTGGCTCAGGGGGCCGCCCTTACCGGGGAGCTGTTTTTT

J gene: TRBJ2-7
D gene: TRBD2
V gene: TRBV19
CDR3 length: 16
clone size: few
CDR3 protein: CASSHGRTSGYYEQYF
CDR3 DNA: TGTGCCAGTAGTCATGGAAGGACTAGCGGGTACTACGAGCAGTACTTC

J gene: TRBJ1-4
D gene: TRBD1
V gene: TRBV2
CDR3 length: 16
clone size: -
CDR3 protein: CASQGTGAFGVEKLFF
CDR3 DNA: TGTGCCAGCCAGGGGACAGGGGCCTTCGGAGTAGAAAAACTGTTTTTT

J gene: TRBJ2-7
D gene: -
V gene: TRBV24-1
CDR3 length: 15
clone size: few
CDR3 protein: CATSDLQGLTPIMYF
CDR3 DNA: TGTGCCACCAGTGATTTGCAAGGGCTCACCCCTATTATGTACTTC

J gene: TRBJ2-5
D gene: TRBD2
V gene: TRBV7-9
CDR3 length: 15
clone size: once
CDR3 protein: CASPPQRDVWETQYF
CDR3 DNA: TGTGCCAGCCCACCCCAGCGGGACGTGTGGGAGACCCAGTACTTC

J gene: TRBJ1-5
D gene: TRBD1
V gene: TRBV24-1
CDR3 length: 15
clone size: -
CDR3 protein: CASSRTGSLVQPQHF
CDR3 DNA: TGTGCCAGCAGTCGGACAGGGTCTTTGGTTCAGCCCCAGCATTTT

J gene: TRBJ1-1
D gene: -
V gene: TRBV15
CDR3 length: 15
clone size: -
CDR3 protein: CATSRLTGMNTEAFF
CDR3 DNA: TGTGCCACCAGCAGATTAACAGGTATGAACACTGAAGCTTTCTTT

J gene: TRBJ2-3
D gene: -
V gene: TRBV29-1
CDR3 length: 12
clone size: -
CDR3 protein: CSVAGYADTQYF
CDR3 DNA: TGCAGCGTTGCGGGGTATGCAGATACGCAGTATTTT

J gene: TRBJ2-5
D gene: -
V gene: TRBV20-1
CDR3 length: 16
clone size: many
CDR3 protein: CSAGAPGGGMGETQYF
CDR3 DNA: TGCAGTGCTGGCGCCCCCGGGGGTGGAATGGGAGAGACCCAGTACTTC

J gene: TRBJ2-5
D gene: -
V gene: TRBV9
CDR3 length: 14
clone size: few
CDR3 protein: CASSVEARGETQYF
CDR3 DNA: TGTGCCAGCAGCGTAGAAGCCCGGGGGGAGACCCAGTACTTC

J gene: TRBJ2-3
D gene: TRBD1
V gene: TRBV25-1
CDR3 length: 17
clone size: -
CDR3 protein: CASSQATGTGGTDTQYF
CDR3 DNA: TGCGCCAGCAGCCAAGCCACCGGGACAGGGGGAACAGATACGCAGTATTTT

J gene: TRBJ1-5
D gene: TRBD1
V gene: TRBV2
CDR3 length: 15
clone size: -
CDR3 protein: CASSGTGSGDQPQHF
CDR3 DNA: TGTGCCAGCAGTGGGACAGGGAGTGGGGATCAGCCCCAGCATTTT

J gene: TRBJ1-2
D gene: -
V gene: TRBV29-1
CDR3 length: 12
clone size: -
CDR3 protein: CSIENRDRGYTF
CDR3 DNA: TGCAGCATCGAGAACAGGGATCGGGGCTACACCTTC

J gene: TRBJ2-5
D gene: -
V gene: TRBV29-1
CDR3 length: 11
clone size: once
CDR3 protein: CSSNGQTTQYF
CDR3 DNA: TGCAGCTCAAACGGACAGACGACCCAGTACTTC

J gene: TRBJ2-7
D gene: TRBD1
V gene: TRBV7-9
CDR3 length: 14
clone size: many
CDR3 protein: CASSSSGGSYEQYF
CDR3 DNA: TGTGCCAGCAGCTCCTCAGGGGGAAGTTACGAGCAGTACTTC

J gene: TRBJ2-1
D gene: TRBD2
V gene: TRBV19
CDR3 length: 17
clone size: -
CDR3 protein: CASSIDGLAGGGNEQFF
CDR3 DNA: TGTGCCAGTAGTATAGATGGGCTAGCGGGAGGAGGCAATGAGCAGTTCTTC

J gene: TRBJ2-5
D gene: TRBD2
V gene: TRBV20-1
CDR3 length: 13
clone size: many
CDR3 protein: CSAQRGAQETQYF
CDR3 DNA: TGCAGTGCACAGCGGGGGGCTCAAGAGACCCAGTACTTC

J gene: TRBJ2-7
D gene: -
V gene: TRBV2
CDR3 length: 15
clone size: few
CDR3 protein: CASRSGGGTKHEQYF
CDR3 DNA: TGTGCCAGCAGATCAGGGGGAGGGACAAAACACGAGCAGTACTTC

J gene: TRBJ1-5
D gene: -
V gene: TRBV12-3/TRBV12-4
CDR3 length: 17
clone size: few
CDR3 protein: CASSLSLAARSNQPQHF
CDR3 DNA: TGTGCCAGCAGTTTATCCTTAGCGGCGAGAAGCAATCAGCCCCAGCATTTT

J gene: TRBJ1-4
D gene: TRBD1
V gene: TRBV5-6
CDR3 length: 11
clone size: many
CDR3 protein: CASSFDREVFF
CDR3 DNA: TGTGCCAGCAGCTTCGACAGGGAGGTGTTTTTT

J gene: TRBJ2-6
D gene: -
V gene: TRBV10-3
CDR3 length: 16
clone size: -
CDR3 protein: CASSDSSESGANVLTF
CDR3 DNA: TGTGCCAGCAGTGACTCATCAGAGTCTGGGGCCAACGTCCTGACTTTC

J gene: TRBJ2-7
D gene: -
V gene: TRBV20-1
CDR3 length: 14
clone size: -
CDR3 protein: CSARDHSQTYEQYF
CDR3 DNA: TGCAGTGCTAGAGATCATAGCCAAACCTACGAGCAGTACTTC

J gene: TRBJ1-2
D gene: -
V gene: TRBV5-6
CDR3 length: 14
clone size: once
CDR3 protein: CAGSLAEGYYGYTF
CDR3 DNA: TGTGCCGGCAGCTTGGCCGAAGGGTACTATGGCTACACCTTC

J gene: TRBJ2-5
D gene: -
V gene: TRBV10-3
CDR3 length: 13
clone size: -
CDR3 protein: CAISEAGQETQYF
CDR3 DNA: TGTGCCATCAGTGAGGCCGGGCAAGAGACCCAGTACTTC

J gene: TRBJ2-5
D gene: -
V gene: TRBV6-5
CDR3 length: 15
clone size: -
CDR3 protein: CASSYSFAPQETQYF
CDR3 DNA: TGTGCCAGCAGTTACTCATTTGCGCCCCAAGAGACCCAGTACTTC

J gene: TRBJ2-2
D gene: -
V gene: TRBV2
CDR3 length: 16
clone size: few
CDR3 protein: CASSEDQGGGTGELFF
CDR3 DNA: TGTGCCAGCAGCGAAGACCAGGGAGGAGGCACCGGGGAGCTGTTTTTT

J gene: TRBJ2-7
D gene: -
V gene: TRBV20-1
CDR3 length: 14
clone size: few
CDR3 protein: CSARAPTGAYEQYF
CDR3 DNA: TGCAGTGCTAGGGCTCCCACTGGGGCCTACGAGCAGTACTTC

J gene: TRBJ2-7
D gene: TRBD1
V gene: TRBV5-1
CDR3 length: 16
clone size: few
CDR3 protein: CASSLAVGTGGHEQYF
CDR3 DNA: TGCGCCAGCAGCTTGGCTGTCGGGACAGGGGGCCACGAGCAGTACTTC

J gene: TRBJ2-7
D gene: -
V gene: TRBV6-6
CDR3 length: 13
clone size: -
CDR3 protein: CASSLGGADEQYF
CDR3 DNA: TGTGCCAGCAGTTTGGGGGGGGCGGACGAGCAGTACTTC

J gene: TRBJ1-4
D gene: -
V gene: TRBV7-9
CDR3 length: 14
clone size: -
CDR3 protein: CASSHGRFSEKLFF
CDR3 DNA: TGTGCCAGCAGTCACGGACGGTTCTCAGAAAAACTGTTTTTT